This T cell receptor (beta chain) was captured by sequencing in a study of shared clonotypes between healthy human individuals. Study-wide background: CD4 naive and memory got three plates each, CD8 naive two, CD8 memory one.

Germline-derived CDR1 and CDR2 are SGHRS and YFSETQ. This CDR3 has 16 amino acids. Trimming shortened V by 4 bases and J by 1 base, and 15 bases separated the two germline ends. The protocol was immunoSEQ multiplex PCR, while the TCRdb copy is restricted to in-frame clones and leaves out a portion. The sample consists of under 200,000 clones, roughly 93% of them appearing once. The sequencing input was naive CD4+ T cells sorted from blood. As for subset: CD45RA+ positively selected. The sequence derives from a woman in her 30s in good health. V usage is TRBV5-1 and J usage is TRBJ1-5; D remains unclear. The CDR3 DNA is TGCGCCAGCAGCCCCGCCCCGCGGTCGAGCAATCAGCCCCAGCATTTT. As protein: CASSPAPRSSNQPQHF.